The next 12 T cell receptor beta chains were all read from a single sample in a study of CD8 T cells in ankylosing spondylitis (dated by TCRdb to the late 2010s). The library was generated by 5' RACE. TCRdb lists the instrument as Illumina HiSeq 2500. TCRdb trimmed the raw reads at Q25, called clones with MiXCR and kept productive beta chains. CDR3 protein duplicates are merged, each entry listing the most common genes and DNA. This sample is represented by fewer than 200,000 distinct CDR3 sequences; around 8.9% of them were singletons. The top ten clonotypes cover approximately 15% of the sample. The sample taken for sequencing was blood, either unsorted or a sorted T cell fraction (not recorded which). The source is a female donor with ankylosing spondylitis or in good health (not recorded which).

This clonotype was picked up a small number of times. The chain joins TRBV25-1 to TRBJ2-2; D remains ambiguous. V was trimmed by 0 bases and J by 5 bases, leaving 4 bases between them. Per germline, CDR1 MGHDK and CDR2 SYGVNS. CDR3 size: 13 residues. This CDR3 reads CASSEYFTGELFF. DNA for the CDR3: TGTGCCAGCAGTGAATATTTTACCGGGGAGCTGTTTTTT.

This clonotype was observed many times. J is TRBJ1-2 and V is TRBV5-6; possible D gene TRBD1, 5 bases. The CDR3 is made up of 12 amino acids. The germline V gene has CDR1 SGHDT and CDR2 YYEEEE. V lost 3 bases to trimming and J lost 8 bases, with 11 bases between them. The CDR3: CASSYTGQGYTF. CDR3 nucleotide sequence: TGTGCCAGCAGCTACACAGGTCAGGGCTACACCTTC.

Comments on this clonotype: A far larger clone is one nucleotide away, so this likely arose from a read error. This chain uses TRBV12-3 or TRBV12-4 with TRBJ2-7; unclear D gene. The CDR3 consists of 12 residues. The CDR3 DNA is TGTGCCAGCAGTTTCGGCTCCTACGACCAGTACTTC. Its protein product is CASSFGSYDQYF.

The sample holds a few counts of this clonotype. The V gene is TRBV20-1, the J gene TRBJ1-1; D unclear. Germline CDR1 DFQATT, CDR2 SNEGSKA (reference sequence). V was trimmed by 5 bases and J by 1 base, leaving 8 bases between them. This CDR3 is 12 amino acids long. CDR3 sequence reads: CSASRQNTEAFF. The CDR3, as DNA: TGCAGTGCTTCTAGACAGAACACTGAAGCTTTCTTT.

Ten or more counts support this clonotype. V is TRBV12-3 or TRBV12-4 and J is TRBJ1-5; perhaps TRBD1 as D (6 bases). The CDR3 spans 14 residues. V shed 3 bases and J shed 9 bases, with 15 bases lying between them. In DNA, the CDR3 is TGTGCCAGCAGTTTGGGTCCCCTAGGGGGGCCCCAGCATTTT. As protein: CASSLGPLGGPQHF.

The chain has TRBV15 and TRBJ2-3, with 9 positions matching TRBD2. The V segment lost 5 bases and the J segment 0 bases; nucleotides outside the gene matches: 3. The CDR3 length is 15 residues. Germline values: CDR1 LNHNV, CDR2 YYDKDF (reference sequence). CDR3 sequence: CATSQGLASTDTQYF. Here the CDR3 DNA reads TGTGCCACCAGCCAGGGACTAGCTAGCACAGATACGCAGTATTTT.

The V gene is TRBV2, the J gene TRBJ2-3, with TRBD2 matching over 7 bases. J was trimmed by 5 bases and V by 3 bases; bases with no gene match: 11. This CDR3 is 16 amino acids long. The germline CDR1 and CDR2 sequences are SNHLY and FYNNEI. CDR3 sequence (DNA): TGTGCCAGCAGTGAGAGGTCGGGAGGCCTTGGAGATACGCAGTATTTT. This codes for CASSERSGGLGDTQYF.

This clonotype was seen a handful of times. This chain links TRBV3-1 with TRBJ2-5, with a weak D call TRBD2 (5 bases). V gave up 1 base and J gave up 6 bases, with 12 bases separating them. Germline V gene sequence: CDR1 LGHDT, CDR2 YNNKEL (reference sequence). The CDR3 covers 14 residues. CDR3 sequence: CASSQGRRLQTQYF. CDR3 coding DNA: TGTGCCAGCAGCCAAGGAAGGAGGCTCCAGACCCAGTACTTC.

The chain is built from TRBV18 and TRBJ2-5; 8 bases agree with TRBD1. The germline V gene has CDR1 KGHSH and CDR2 LQKENI. With V trimmed by 6 bases and J by 5 bases, 11 bases remained unmatched. The CDR3 contains 15 residues. CDR3 DNA: TGTGCCAGCTCGCAGACGACAGGGGAAAGGGAGACCCAGTACTTC. As protein: CASSQTTGERETQYF.

This clonotype was seen more than once but under ten times. The chain joins TRBV7-9 to TRBJ2-7; D uncertain. V was pared by 5 bases and J by 2 bases, with 13 bases between. This CDR3 has 14 residues. CDR1 is SEHNR and CDR2 is FQNEAQ in the germline V gene (reference sequence). The CDR3 nucleotides read TGTGCCAGCAGCAAGTGGGATATTCCCTACGAGCAGTACTTC. Amino acid sequence: CASSKWDIPYEQYF.

This clonotype has ten or more counts. The genes are TRBV7-9 and TRBJ2-7; 7 nucleotides match TRBD2. With 2 bases clipped from V and 3 bases from J, the junction kept 13 bases outside the gene matches. Germline CDR1 is SEHNR and CDR2 is FQNEAQ (reference sequence). The CDR3 runs to 17 residues. CDR3 DNA sequence: TGTGCCAGCAGCTTAAGGTCGGGCGGGGGAATCAGCTACGAGCAGTACTTC. Its translation: CASSLRSGGGISYEQYF.

This clonotype occurred a few times. V and J are TRBV6-1 and TRBJ1-2, with D uncertain. The germline V and J ends were trimmed by 4 bases and 6 bases, with 6 bases remaining between them. Germline CDR1 is MNHNS and CDR2 is SASEGT. This CDR3 spans 11 amino acids. The CDR3 region has the DNA TGTGCCAGCAGTGGGCCCGATGGCTACACCTTC. Protein product: CASSGPDGYTF.